Listed here are 8 T cell receptor beta chains from one sample, sequenced in a study of blood T cell repertoires in COVID-19. Sequencing used immunoSEQ multiplex PCR; TCRdb keeps in-frame clones, though not all of them. The sample lists under 85,000 clones; roughly 82% were seen once. Material for sequencing was peripheral blood. The origin of the receptors is a human donor in a cohort sampled during active COVID-19.

The V call is TRBV19, the J call TRBJ1-5; D is unresolved. CDR1 is LNHDA, CDR2 SQIVND, per germline (reference sequence). This CDR3 comprises 16 residues. The V and J ends lost 4 bases and 4 bases respectively, with 17 bases between them. The DNA for the CDR3 is TGTGCCAGTAGTAGGGCCCTCTGGGCAGCTAATCAGCCCCAGCATTTT. It translates to CASSRALWAANQPQHF.

The rearrangement uses TRBV19 and TRBJ1-2; 8 bases are a match to TRBD1. CDR3 size: 14 residues. Per the germline V gene, CDR1 is LNHDA and CDR2 is SQIVND (reference sequence). The V segment lost 3 bases and the J segment 6 bases; nucleotides outside the gene matches: 6. The DNA of the CDR3 is TGTGCCAGTAGTATTGACAGGGGATACCATGGCTACACCTTC. It codes for CASSIDRGYHGYTF.

The chain joins TRBV7-2 to TRBJ2-3, with 12 bases matching TRBD1. Unmatched junction bases numbered 0, after V lost 1 base and J lost 1 base. The germline CDR1 and CDR2 sequences are SGHTA and FQGNSA. CDR3 length equals 16 residues. CDR3 protein: CASSLGDRGRTDTQYF. CDR3 nucleotides: TGTGCCAGCAGCTTAGGGGACAGGGGGCGCACAGATACGCAGTATTTT.

The rearrangement links TRBV6-5 to TRBJ1-3; tentatively, D is TRBD1 (5 bases). Trimming shortened V by 4 bases and J by 4 bases, and 8 bases separated the two germline ends. This CDR3 comprises 13 residues. Per germline, CDR1 MNHEY and CDR2 SVGAGI. The CDR3, as DNA: TGTGCCAGCAGTTGGGACTGGGGAAACACCATATATTTT. It specifies CASSWDWGNTIYF.

On this clone: Distinct nucleotide sequences in the sample also encode this CDR3. V usage is TRBV18 and J usage is TRBJ1-1, with 7 bases fitting TRBD1. This CDR3 comprises 15 residues. V lost 1 base and J lost 0; bases outside the gene matches: 2. Germline values: CDR1 KGHSH, CDR2 LQKENI. CDR3 sequence (DNA): TGTGCCAGCTCACCACGGGGACAGATGAACACTGAAGCTTTCTTT. Its translation is CASSPRGQMNTEAFF.

The chain employs TRBV19 and TRBJ2-5; D is undetermined. This CDR3 region has 12 residues. Between the trimmed V and J ends, which lost 2 bases and 7 bases, there was a span of 8 bases. Germline assignment: CDR1 LNHDA and CDR2 SQIVND (reference sequence). DNA for the CDR3: TGTGCCAGTAGTATACCCGGCGGGACCCAGTACTTC. Protein: CASSIPGGTQYF.

This chain joins TRBV2 and TRBJ2-2; TRBD2 aligns across 7 bases. The CDR3 is 14 amino acids. Germline trimming cut 8 bases from V and 5 bases from J; bases unmatched to any gene: 8. In germline, CDR1 is SNHLY, CDR2 FYNNEI. Written as DNA, the CDR3 is TGTGCCAGCGATAGTACTAGCGTTACCGGGGAGCTGTTTTTT. The encoded protein is CASDSTSVTGELFF. Complete variable domain (other parts from reference TRBV2 and TRBJ2-2): EPEVTQTPSHQVTQMGQEVILRCVPISNHLYFYWYRQILGQKVEFLVSFYNNEISEKSEIFDDQFSVERPDGSNFTLKIRSTKLEDSAMYFCASDSTSVTGELFFGEGSRLTVL.

The rearrangement joins TRBV30 to TRBJ2-1; maybe TRBD2 (6 bases). Per germline, CDR1 GTSNPN and CDR2 SVGIG (reference sequence). Trimming left V 3 bases short and J 11 bases short, with 17 bases between. CDR3 length equals 13 residues. CDR3 nucleotide sequence: TGTGCCTGGAGACTCACGGGGGTTCCTCAGCAGTTCTTC. Translating it yields CAWRLTGVPQQFF. Full variable domain (rest looked up from reference TRBV30 and TRBJ2-1): SQTIHQWPATLVQPVGSPLSLECTVEGTSNPNLYWYRQAAGRGLQLLFYSVGIGQISSEVPQNLSASRPQDRQFILSSKKLLLSDSGFYLCAWRLTGVPQQFFGPGTRLTVL.